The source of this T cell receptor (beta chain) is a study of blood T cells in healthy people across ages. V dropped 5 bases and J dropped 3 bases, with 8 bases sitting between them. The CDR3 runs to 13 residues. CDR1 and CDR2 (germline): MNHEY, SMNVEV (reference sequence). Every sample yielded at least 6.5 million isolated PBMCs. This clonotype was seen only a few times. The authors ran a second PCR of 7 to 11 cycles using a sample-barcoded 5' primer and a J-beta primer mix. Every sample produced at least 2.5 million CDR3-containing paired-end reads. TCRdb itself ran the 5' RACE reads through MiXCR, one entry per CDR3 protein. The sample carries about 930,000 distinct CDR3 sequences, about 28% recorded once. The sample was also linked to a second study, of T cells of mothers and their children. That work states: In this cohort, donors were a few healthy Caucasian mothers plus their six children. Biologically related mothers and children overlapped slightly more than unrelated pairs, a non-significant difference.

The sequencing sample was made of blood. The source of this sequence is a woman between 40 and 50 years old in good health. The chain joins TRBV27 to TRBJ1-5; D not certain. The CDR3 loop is CASSPSINQPQHF. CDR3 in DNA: TGTGCCAGCAGTCCGAGTATCAATCAGCCCCAGCATTTT.